A selection of T cell receptor beta chains follows, all from one sample in a study of blood T cell repertoires in COVID-19. Only in-frame clones appear in the TCRdb table, and some are missing; sequencing was by immunoSEQ multiplex PCR. The sample includes about 120,000 clones, 75% to 90% of them seen just once. The sample was peripheral blood. The source of these receptors is a man between 70 and 80 years old with active or convalescent COVID-19. The CDR3 runs from the conserved cysteine through the conserved F or W. A D gene is named only where the DNA matches it firmly. Rows may omit the clone size; those that give it use once, few, many or a size class.

TGTGCCAGCAGCTTGCTAAGTACTCCCAATCAGCCCCAGCATTTT	CASSLLSTPNQPQHF	-	-	TRBV7-8	TRBJ1-5	15
TGTGCCAGTAGGGGGACCGGGACTAGCGGGTACAATGAGCAGTTCTTC	CASRGTGTSGYNEQFF	few	TRBD2	TRBV19	TRBJ2-1	16
TGTGCCACCCTGGACAGGGCGGGCTGGGGGACTGAAGCTTTCTTT	CATLDRAGWGTEAFF	-	TRBD1	TRBV6-5	TRBJ1-1	15
TGTGCCAGCAGTCACGGGGAGGCGAGGGTCACTGAAGCTTTCTTT	CASSHGEARVTEAFF	-	-	TRBV6-6	TRBJ1-1	15
TGTGCCAGTAGTATGGCACCTGGAGCCTACGAGCAGTACTTC	CASSMAPGAYEQYF	-	-	TRBV19	TRBJ2-7	14
TGTGCCAGCATCCGACAGGGCTCTTCTGGAAACACCATATATTTT	CASIRQGSSGNTIYF	-	TRBD1	TRBV19	TRBJ1-3	15
TGCGCCAGCAGTGAGGACAGGGGGCGAACTGAAGCTTTCTTT	CASSEDRGRTEAFF	many	TRBD1	TRBV10-1	TRBJ1-1	14
TGCAGCGTTGAAGATCCAGGAACCTACGAGCAGTACTTC	CSVEDPGTYEQYF	-	-	TRBV29-1	TRBJ2-7	13
TGTGCCACCAGCTTTCCGGGACAGGGAGTTCTAGATACGCAGTATTTT	CATSFPGQGVLDTQYF	-	TRBD1	TRBV24-1	TRBJ2-3	16
TGCAGCGTTTCTTTCAGTAATGAAAAACTGTTTTTT	CSVSFSNEKLFF	-	-	TRBV29-1	TRBJ1-4	12
TGTGCCAGTAGTGGCGGGACAGGGGGCCATCAGCCCCAGCATTTT	CASSGGTGGHQPQHF	-	TRBD1	TRBV19	TRBJ1-5	15
TGTGCCAGCTCACTAGAAGATGCAGGGGTCACCGGGGAGCTGTTTTTT	CASSLEDAGVTGELFF	-	-	TRBV18	TRBJ2-2	16
TGTGCCAGCACTCAGGGCTTTGCCGGGGAGCTGTTTTTT	CASTQGFAGELFF	-	-	TRBV9	TRBJ2-2	13
TGTGCCAGCAGGGCTTCAGGGGGCGCGGGCTACACCTTC	CASRASGGAGYTF	-	TRBD1	TRBV27	TRBJ1-2	13
TGTGCCAGCAGCCAACGTAACGAGCAGTACTTC	CASSQRNEQYF	-	-	TRBV3-1/TRBV3-2	TRBJ2-7	11
TGTGCCAGCTCACCGTTGACAGGGAGGGAGACCCAGTACTTC	CASSPLTGRETQYF	-	-	TRBV18	TRBJ2-5	14
TGTGCCAGCAGCGGCCCGCAGGTTGAGCAGTTCTTC	CASSGPQVEQFF	few	-	TRBV9	TRBJ2-1	12
TGTGCCAGCAGCTTGCAGGGGCCAGATACGCAGTATTTT	CASSLQGPDTQYF	-	-	TRBV5-6	TRBJ2-3	13
TGTGCCAGCAGTGAAGCCCCGGACAGGGGGAGCTATGGCTACACCTTC	CASSEAPDRGSYGYTF	once	TRBD1	TRBV6-1	TRBJ1-2	16
TGTGCCAGCAGCTTAGGGCCGCCCAGCACAGATACGCAGTATTTT	CASSLGPPSTDTQYF	-	-	TRBV11-3	TRBJ2-3	15
TGCAGCGTTGCTACTAGCGGGGGCTCCTACGAGCAGTACTTC	CSVATSGGSYEQYF	once	TRBD2	TRBV29-1	TRBJ2-7	14
TGTGCCAGCAGCTTTGCTGGGGGCGATGGCTACACCTTC	CASSFAGGDGYTF	-	-	TRBV11-2	TRBJ1-2	13
TGTGCCAGCATGGAAGGGGAACGGACCGGGGAGCTGTTTTTT	CASMEGERTGELFF	-	-	TRBV28	TRBJ2-2	14